These 9 T cell receptor beta chains originate from one sample sequenced in a study of a mutant IDH1 vaccine in newly diagnosed glioma. Time point in this sample: week 5, during vaccination. Vaccinated patients received 300 ug of mutant IDH1 20-mer peptide per dose, with topical imiquimod. No antigen is known for these receptors. Assay used: immunoSEQ multiplex PCR; TCRdb lists only in-frame clones, some missing. This sample has 12,000 or so clones, with 80% to 90% found just once. Sequencing used PBMCs, obtained from a glioma patient whose treatment included an IDH1 peptide vaccine. These receptor sequences come from a woman between 40 and 50 years old with glioma. Some clones in this sample may be carry-over from other donors' samples.

The chain combines TRBV11-2 with TRBJ2-7, with 13 nucleotides matching TRBD2. Germline assignment: CDR1 SGHAT and CDR2 FQNNGV. This CDR3 contains 17 residues. V lost 0 bases, J lost 2 bases, and 4 bases stayed unmatched. The CDR3 coding sequence is TGTGCCAGCAGCTTAGATCGGACTAGCGGGAGTGCCTACGAGCAGTACTTC. Its translation: CASSLDRTSGSAYEQYF.

This chain uses TRBV5-1 with TRBJ1-1; 7 bases fit TRBD1. This CDR3 region has 13 residues. The germline V gene has CDR1 SGHRS and CDR2 YFSETQ. Unmatched junction bases numbered 2, after V lost 2 bases and J lost 4 bases. CDR3 DNA sequence: TGCGCCAGCAGCTTCAGGACAGGCACTGAAGCTTTCTTT. Translation: CASSFRTGTEAFF.

CDR3 DNA sequence: TGTGCCTGGAAAAAAACCCTTGGGGGCACAGATACGCAGTATTTT. Its protein product is CAWKKTLGGTDTQYF. The gene calls are TRBV30 and TRBJ2-3; the D is unclear. Looked up from germline, CDR1 is GTSNPN and CDR2 is SVGIG (reference sequence). The CDR3 sequence is 15 residues long. V shed 4 bases and J shed 1 base, with 15 bases lying between them.

This sequence joins TRBV19 and TRBJ1-5; 7 bases line up with TRBD1. The CDR3 spans 16 residues. Germline V CDR1 and CDR2: LNHDA, SQIVND (reference sequence). Unmatched junction bases numbered 5, after V lost 1 base and J lost 2 bases. CDR3 loop: CASSIGQGIGNQPQHF. The CDR3 bases are TGTGCCAGTAGTATAGGACAGGGAATTGGCAATCAGCCCCAGCATTTT.

This chain uses TRBV28 with TRBJ1-5; perhaps TRBD1 as D (5 bases). This CDR3 contains 16 residues. Germline values: CDR1 MDHEN, CDR2 SYDVKM. The V end lost 6 bases, the J end lost 2 bases, and 17 bases lay between the germline ends. The DNA for the CDR3 is TGTGCCAGCAGCCCCAGGGCCACTGGAGGCAATCAGCCCCAGCATTTT. Its protein is CASSPRATGGNQPQHF.

This chain uses TRBV6-4 with TRBJ2-1, with 11 bases identical to TRBD1. Germline CDR1 and CDR2: MRHNA and SNTAGT. J lost 7 bases, V lost 8 bases, and 10 bases had no gene match. The CDR3 consists of 15 residues. CDR3: CASAPGTGGGNEQFF. CDR3 bases: TGTGCCAGCGCTCCCGGGACAGGGGGGGGGAATGAGCAGTTCTTC.

This sequence joins TRBV5-6 and TRBJ1-2; D gene uncertain. Germline V gene sequence: CDR1 SGHDT, CDR2 YYEEEE. This CDR3 has 13 residues. V was cut by 0 bases and J by 3 bases, with 6 bases left in between. The CDR3 coding sequence is TGTGCCAGCAGCTTGGCGATGGACTATGGCTACACCTTC. The encoded protein is CASSLAMDYGYTF.

The genes are TRBV11-3 and TRBJ2-7; the match to TRBD2 covers 7 bases. This CDR3 has 15 residues. The V and J ends lost 1 base and 1 base, in that order; junction bases with no gene match: 4. CDR1 SGHNT and CDR2 YENEEA come from the germline V gene. The CDR3 region is CASSLGAGESYEQYF. As DNA, the CDR3 is TGTGCCAGCAGCTTAGGGGCGGGGGAGTCCTACGAGCAGTACTTC.

The CDR3, as DNA: TGTGCCAGCAGCCCTTACAGAGTCTATGGCTACACCTTC. Amino acid sequence: CASSPYRVYGYTF. The rearrangement uses TRBV7-8 and TRBJ1-2, with unresolved D. Trimming shortened V by 5 bases and J by 4 bases, and 11 bases separated the two germline ends. CDR3 length: 13 residues. The germline V gene has CDR1 SGHVS and CDR2 FQNEAQ.